This T cell receptor beta chain was captured in a study of glioma-infiltrating T cells after dendritic cell vaccination. Findings and caveats of the study: Higher TCR clonality did not directly relate to longer survival.

Fresh-frozen tumor tissue and more than two years of survival data were available for all. Comment on this clone: What it recognizes is unknown. A read error may account for a junction end that differs from germline.

TCRB CDR3 was amplified from 2 ug genomic DNA or less. The repertoire was sequenced with immunoSEQ multiplex PCR; TCRdb's copy has only in-frame clones and lacks some. The table has fewer than 110,000 clones, 81% seen once. The sample in question was blood, obtained before dendritic cell vaccination. The TCR originated in a human donor with glioblastoma.

The CDR3 protein is CASSLEGGGNQETQYF. The DNA for the CDR3 is TGTGCTAGCAGCTTAGAGGGCGGGGGCAACCAAGAGACCCAGTACTTC. This chain links TRBV7-7 with TRBJ2-5, with D perhaps TRBD2 (7 bases). The V gene's germline CDR1 is SSHAT and CDR2 FNYEAQ (reference sequence). CDR3 length equals 16 residues.